A selection of T cell receptor beta chains follows, all from one sample in a study of beta chain features in type 1 diabetes. Method: immunoSEQ multiplex PCR; TCRdb's copy keeps in-frame clones and lacks some. The sample records about 700,000 clones, about an eighth being singletons. The sequenced sample consisted of naive CD4+ T cells from blood. Every receptor here comes from a man between 18 and 35 years old with type 1 diabetes. Each CDR3 is given with its conserved first and last residue. A D gene is named only where the DNA matches it firmly. Clone size is not always given. Where it is, it says once, few, many or a class for expanded clones.

v_call,j_call,clone_size,d_call,cdr3_length,cdr3_nt,cdr3_aa
TRBV2,TRBJ2-2,.,.,14,TGTGCCAGCAGATCTAGGACTTCCACCGGGGAGCTGTTTTTT,CASRSRTSTGELFF
TRBV18,TRBJ2-3,.,TRBD1,15,TGTGCCAGCTCAGCCGGGACAGCTAGCACAGATACGCAGTATTTT,CASSAGTASTDTQYF
TRBV5-1,TRBJ2-3,.,TRBD2,16,TGCGCCAGCAGCTTGGGAAGCGGGACTAGCATGGATACGCAGTATTTT,CASSLGSGTSMDTQYF
TRBV28,TRBJ1-1,few,.,12,TGTGCCAGCAATCGACGCGGCACTGAAGCTTTCTTT,CASNRRGTEAFF
TRBV30,TRBJ2-5,few,TRBD2,17,TGTGCCTGGAGGGTTTGGACTAGCGGGGGGGCCAGAGAGACCCAGTACTTC,CAWRVWTSGGARETQYF
TRBV4-1,TRBJ2-6,.,.,19,TGCGCCAGCAGCCACTATGGGCGGACAGAGAGCTCTGGGGCCAACGTCCTGACTTTC,CASSHYGRTESSGANVLTF
TRBV14,TRBJ1-4,.,.,13,TGTGCCAGCAGCCAAGTGGGGCGTGAAAAACTGTTTTTT,CASSQVGREKLFF
TRBV29-1,TRBJ2-5,few,TRBD1,12,TGCAGCGTTCTCCGGGACAGAAAGACCCAGTACTTC,CSVLRDRKTQYF
TRBV30,TRBJ2-5,.,TRBD1,12,TGTGCCTGGGGGACAGGGGAAGAGACCCAGTACTTC,CAWGTGEETQYF
TRBV19,TRBJ2-7,few,.,14,TGTGCCAGTAGATCCTCGGACGTCGCCTACGAGCAGTACTTC,CASRSSDVAYEQYF
TRBV5-6,TRBJ1-4,.,TRBD1,13,TGTGCCAGCAGCTCGGACAGGGGAGAAAAACTGTTTTTT,CASSSDRGEKLFF
TRBV5-1,TRBJ2-3,.,.,16,TGCGCCAGCAGCTTTAAAACGGCTTGGGGCGCAGATACGCAGTATTTT,CASSFKTAWGADTQYF